The T cell receptor (beta chain) under discussion was sequenced for a study of spatial heterogeneity in lung cancer. Study-level background: Beta-chain sequences were consistently detected more often than alpha-chain sequences. Study results and limitations: It was found that expanded intratumoral alpha and beta TCR counts tracked tumor mutation counts.

TCRdb re-called the 5' RACE reads with MiXCR, one entry per CDR3 protein. The sample holds 20,000 to 30,000 distinct CDR3 sequences, roughly 10% seen once. This clonotype appeared many times. Its target is unknown. Regarding time point: sample taken at primary tumor resection. J lost 4 bases, V lost 6 bases, and 6 bases had no gene match. Germline lookup yields CDR1 SNHLY and CDR2 FYNNEI. The CDR3 is 14 amino acids. V is TRBV2 and J is TRBJ1-5, with 7 bases aligning to TRBD1. This clonotype was obtained from a male donor with early-stage non-small cell lung cancer. The sequencing used lung tumor tissue, collected at surgery. The CDR3 nucleotides read TGTGCCAGCAGGACGGGACAGCCTAATCAGCCCCAGCATTTT. Translating gives CASRTGQPNQPQHF.